This entry describes one T cell receptor (beta chain). This entry is derived from a study of blood T cell repertoires in COVID-19. Study-wide background: Material from acute and convalescent COVID-19 was sourced from the United States, Italy and Spain. PBMCs, B-cell-depleted T cells, or T cells provided the cDNA or gDNA that made up the material.

Trimming took off 3 bases at V and 9 bases at J, with 16 bases between the two ends. Germline CDR1 is SGHTA and CDR2 is FQGNSA. CDR3 length: 14 residues. The authors' processing: Researchers report that nucleated cell counts were estimated from reference gene primer amplification. The assay was immunoSEQ multiplex PCR, and TCRdb's table has in-frame clones only and misses some. Clonal size and the V and J genes are those of that table, whereas D and trimming came from the DNA. This sample carries tens of thousands of clones, around 90% of them seen once, and the ten largest clones take around 2.9%. The chain links TRBV7-2 to TRBJ2-3; TRBD2 might be the D (7 bases). The sequence was collected from a woman in her forties or fifties with active or convalescent COVID-19. Sequencing was done on a sample of peripheral blood. CDR3 in amino acids: CASSFGGAVGTQYF. The CDR3 DNA follows: TGTGCCAGCAGCTTTGGGGGGGCCGTCGGCACGCAGTATTTT.